This TCR beta chain was retrieved from a study of cytomegalovirus exposure and HLA in healthy donors. Study-level background: Out of approximately 170 million T cells, an earlier analysis found around 120 million unique TCR beta sequences in total.

Study-wide results and limits: As a later analysis revealed, the rate of TCR association differed by HLA locus, with DRB1 most and HLA-C fewest. The study listed roughly 150 cytomegalovirus-associated TCR beta chains. The authors later linked a missense DCLRE1C variant to TCR beta V- and J-gene trimming.

Primers: 60 Vbeta forward and 13 Jbeta reverse. The table came from immunoSEQ multiplex PCR; TCRdb's copy has only in-frame clones and leaves some out. Of tens of thousands of clones listed, around 80% are singletons. A note on this clone: Its antigen is still unknown.

After removal of 6 bases from V and 4 bases from J, the junction contained 10 bases not matched to a gene. Germline CDR1 and CDR2: MGHDK and SYGVNS. The CDR3 sequence is 15 residues long. The chain recombines TRBV25-1 with TRBJ2-7, with 9 positions matching TRBD1. The material sequenced was PBMCs. This TCR was recovered from a woman in her 30s in good health and CMV-seronegative. The chain's CDR3 is CASRKGTGGSYEQYF. CDR3 DNA: TGTGCCAGCAGAAAGGGTACAGGGGGCTCGTACGAGCAGTACTTC.